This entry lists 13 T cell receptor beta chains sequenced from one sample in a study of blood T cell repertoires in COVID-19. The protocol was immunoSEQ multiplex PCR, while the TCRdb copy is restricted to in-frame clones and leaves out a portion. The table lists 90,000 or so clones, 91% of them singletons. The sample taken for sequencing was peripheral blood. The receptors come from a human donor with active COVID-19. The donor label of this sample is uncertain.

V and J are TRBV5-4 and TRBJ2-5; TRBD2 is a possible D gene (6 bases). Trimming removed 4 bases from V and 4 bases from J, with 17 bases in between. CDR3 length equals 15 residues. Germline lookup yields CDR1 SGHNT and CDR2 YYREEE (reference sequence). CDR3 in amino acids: CASSLPRDGRETQYF. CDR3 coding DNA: TGTGCCAGCAGCCTGCCGCGGGATGGACGAGAGACCCAGTACTTC. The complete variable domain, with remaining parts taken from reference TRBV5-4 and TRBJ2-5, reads ETGVTQSPTHLIKTRGQQVTLRCSSQSGHNTVSWYQQALGQGPQFIFQYYREEENGRGNFPPRFSGLQFPNYSSELNVNALELDDSALYLCASSLPRDGRETQYFGPGTRLLVL.

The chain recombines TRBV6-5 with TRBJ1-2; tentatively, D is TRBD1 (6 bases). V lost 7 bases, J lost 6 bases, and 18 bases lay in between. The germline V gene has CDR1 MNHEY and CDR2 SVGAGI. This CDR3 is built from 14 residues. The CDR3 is CASTRTPQGDGYTF. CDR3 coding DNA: TGTGCCAGCACTAGGACACCACAGGGAGATGGCTACACCTTC.

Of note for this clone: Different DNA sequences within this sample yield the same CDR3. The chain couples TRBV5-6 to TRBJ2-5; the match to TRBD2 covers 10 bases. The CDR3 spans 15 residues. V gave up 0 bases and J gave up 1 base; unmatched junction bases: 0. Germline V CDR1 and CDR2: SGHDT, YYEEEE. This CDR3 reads CASSLGLAGQETQYF. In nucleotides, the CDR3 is TGTGCCAGCAGCTTGGGACTAGCGGGCCAAGAGACCCAGTACTTC.

The CDR3 coding sequence is TGTGCCAGCAGCCCACCCGGACAGGGTAGGATGGCAGATACGCAGTATTTT. This encodes CASSPPGQGRMADTQYF. The rearrangement links TRBV5-8 to TRBJ2-3, with 8 bases identical to TRBD1. CDR1 is SGHTS, CDR2 YDEGEE, per germline. The CDR3 contains 17 residues. J gave up 4 bases and V 4 bases, and 14 bases lay outside the gene matches.

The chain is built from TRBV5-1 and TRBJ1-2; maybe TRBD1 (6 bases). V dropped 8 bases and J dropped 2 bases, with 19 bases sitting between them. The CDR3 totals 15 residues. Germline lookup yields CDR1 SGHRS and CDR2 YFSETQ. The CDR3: CASRPDRSLNYGYTF. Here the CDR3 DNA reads TGCGCCAGTAGACCAGACAGGTCTTTAAACTATGGCTACACCTTC.

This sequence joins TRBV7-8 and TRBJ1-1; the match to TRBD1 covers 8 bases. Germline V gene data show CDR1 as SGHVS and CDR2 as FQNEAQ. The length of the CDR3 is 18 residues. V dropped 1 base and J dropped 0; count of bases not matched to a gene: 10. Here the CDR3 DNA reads TGTGCCAGCAGCTTAGGGACAGGGACGGCTTTTATGAACACTGAAGCTTTCTTT. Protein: CASSLGTGTAFMNTEAFF.

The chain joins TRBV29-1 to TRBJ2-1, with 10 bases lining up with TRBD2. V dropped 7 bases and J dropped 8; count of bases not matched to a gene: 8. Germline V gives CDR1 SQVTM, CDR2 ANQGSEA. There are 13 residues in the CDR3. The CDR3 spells CSGDSGGRDEQFF. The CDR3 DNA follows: TGCAGCGGTGATAGCGGGGGGAGAGATGAGCAGTTCTTC.

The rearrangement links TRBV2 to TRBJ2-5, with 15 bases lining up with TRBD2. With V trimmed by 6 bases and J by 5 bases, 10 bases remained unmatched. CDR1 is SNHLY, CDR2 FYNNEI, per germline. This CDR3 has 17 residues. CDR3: CASRSGTSGGLGETQYF. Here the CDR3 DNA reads TGTGCCAGCAGATCCGGGACTAGCGGGGGGCTGGGCGAGACCCAGTACTTC.

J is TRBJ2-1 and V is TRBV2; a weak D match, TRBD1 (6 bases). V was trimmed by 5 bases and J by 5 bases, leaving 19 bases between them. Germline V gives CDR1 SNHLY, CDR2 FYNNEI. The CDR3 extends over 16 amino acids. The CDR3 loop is CASSQRPGQPNNEQFF. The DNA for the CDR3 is TGTGCCAGCAGTCAAAGACCGGGACAACCCAACAATGAGCAGTTCTTC.

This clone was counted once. In DNA, the CDR3 is TGCGCCAGCAGCAGGTCAGGGGGCACTGAAGCTTTCTTT. Translation: CASSRSGGTEAFF. V and J are TRBV10-1 and TRBJ1-1, with 7 bases matching TRBD1. V shed 6 bases and J 4 bases; nucleotides not matched to a gene: 5. Germline values: CDR1 WNHNN, CDR2 SYGVQD (reference sequence). CDR3 length: 13 residues.

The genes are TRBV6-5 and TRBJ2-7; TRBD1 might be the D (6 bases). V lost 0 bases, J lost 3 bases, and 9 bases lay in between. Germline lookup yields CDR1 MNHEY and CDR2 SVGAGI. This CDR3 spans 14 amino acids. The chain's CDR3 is CASSYSRGGYEQYF. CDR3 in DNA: TGTGCCAGCAGTTACTCTAGAGGGGGCTACGAGCAGTACTTC.

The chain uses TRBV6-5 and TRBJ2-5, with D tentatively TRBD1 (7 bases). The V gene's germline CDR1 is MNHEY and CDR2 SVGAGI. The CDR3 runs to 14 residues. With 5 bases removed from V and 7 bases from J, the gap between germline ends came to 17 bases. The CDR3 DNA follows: TGTGCCAGCAGTCACACGAGGCAGGGGGGGACCCAGTACTTC. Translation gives CASSHTRQGGTQYF.

CDR3 sequence (DNA): TGTGCCAGCAGTAAGGGACAGACCAACTATGGCTACACCTTC. Translation: CASSKGQTNYGYTF. The chain joins TRBV6-5 to TRBJ1-2; 7 nucleotides match TRBD1. The CDR3 consists of 14 residues. V lost 5 bases and J lost 2; bases outside the gene matches: 5. Per germline, CDR1 MNHEY and CDR2 SVGAGI.